The 25 T cell receptor beta chains reported below all come from one sample, sequenced in a study of T-cell reconstitution after alpha-beta-depleted transplantation in children. Preparing the TCRbeta library involved the use of unique molecular identifiers. TCRdb re-analysed the PCR reads in MiXCR, keeping a single row per CDR3 protein. This sample yields about a million distinct CDR3 sequences, of which about 30% are seen a single time; about 28% belongs to the top ten. The input for sequencing was PBMCs, mostly from graft donor cells, taken 360 days after TCRalphabeta/CD19-depleted stem cell transplant. The source of these receptors is a boy under two years old who had a stem cell transplant for SCID, so the T cells may come from the graft donor.

The chain combines TRBV7-2 with TRBJ2-1; D may be TRBD2 (7 bases). The V and J ends lost 10 bases and 2 bases respectively, with 18 bases between them. This CDR3 comprises 15 residues. CDR1 and CDR2 (germline): SGHTA, FQGNSA. This chain's CDR3 is CATTLGGLPYNEQFF. CDR3 in DNA: TGTGCCACCACCCTCGGGGGGCTACCCTACAATGAGCAGTTCTTC.

The chain uses TRBV5-1 and TRBJ1-1, with D possibly being TRBD1 (6 bases). Trimming left V 1 base short and J 3 bases short, with 10 bases between. The CDR3 consists of 14 residues. Germline-derived CDR1 and CDR2 are SGHRS and YFSETQ. The CDR3 sequence is CASSLYAGDTEAFF. As DNA, the CDR3 is TGCGCCAGCAGCTTGTATGCAGGGGACACTGAAGCTTTCTTT.

This clonotype was observed a handful of times. The chain couples TRBV6-6 to TRBJ1-5; D gene unclear. This CDR3 spans 12 amino acids. Germline V lookup: CDR1 MNHNY, CDR2 SVGAGI (reference sequence). Trimming pared 0 bases from V and 12 bases from J, leaving 9 bases between. CDR3 amino acids: CASSYSEEHQHF. The CDR3 bases are TGTGCCAGCAGTTACTCGGAAGAACACCAGCATTTT.

The chain carries TRBV5-1 and TRBJ1-2; possible D gene TRBD1, 5 bases. The V end was cut by 2 bases, the J end by 6 bases, with 17 bases between. This CDR3 contains 15 residues. Germline values: CDR1 SGHRS, CDR2 YFSETQ. CDR3 sequence (DNA): TGCGCCAGCAGCTTCTCCCCAGGCGGGGCGGATGGCTACACCTTC. Translating gives CASSFSPGGADGYTF.

The chain combines TRBV2 with TRBJ1-1, with no clear D. The CDR3 length is 14 residues. V lost 4 bases and J lost 2, with 11 bases in between. Germline CDR1 SNHLY, CDR2 FYNNEI. CDR3 sequence: CASSAWFENTEAFF. For the CDR3, the DNA is TGTGCCAGCAGTGCGTGGTTCGAAAACACTGAAGCTTTCTTT. Full variable domain (missing parts from reference TRBV2 and TRBJ1-1): EPEVTQTPSHQVTQMGQEVILRCVPISNHLYFYWYRQILGQKVEFLVSFYNNEISEKSEIFDDQFSVERPDGSNFTLKIRSTKLEDSAMYFCASSAWFENTEAFFGQGTRLTVV.

The chain links TRBV20-1 to TRBJ1-5; weak D call: TRBD1 (5 bases). Germline V CDR1 and CDR2: DFQATT, SNEGSKA (reference sequence). V lost 0 bases to trimming and J lost 7 bases, with 7 bases between them. The CDR3 runs 12 residues. This CDR3 reads CSARDRVQPQHF. For the CDR3, the DNA is TGCAGTGCTAGAGACAGGGTCCAGCCCCAGCATTTT.

This clonotype occurred a few times. V gene TRBV7-3 combines with J gene TRBJ2-1; 15 bases match TRBD2. J was trimmed by 13 bases and V by 1 base; bases with no gene match: 8. The length of the CDR3 is 16 residues. Germline CDR1 and CDR2: SGHTA and FQGTGA. CDR3 sequence reads: CASSLRTSGGAVDQFF. The DNA for the CDR3 is TGTGCCAGCAGCTTAAGGACTAGCGGGGGGGCCGTAGATCAGTTCTTC. The variable domain in full, completed from reference TRBV7-3 and TRBJ2-1, reads GAGVSQTPSNKVTEKGKYVELRCDPISGHTALYWYRQSLGQGPEFLIYFQGTGAADDSGLPNDRFFAVRPEGSVSTLKIQRTERGDSAVYLCASSLRTSGGAVDQFFGPGTRLTVL.

The V and J genes are TRBV4-2 and TRBJ2-1; 10 bases match TRBD2. This CDR3 has 16 amino acids. Trimming removed 1 base from V and 6 bases from J; junction bases left unmatched: 6. The germline V gene has CDR1 LGHNA and CDR2 YNFKEQ. The CDR3 region has the DNA TGTGCCAGCAGCCAAGGAAAACTAGCGGGGTCCAATGAGCAGTTCTTC. Translation gives CASSQGKLAGSNEQFF.

A few counts support this clonotype. The chain carries TRBV20-1 and TRBJ1-6, with D perhaps TRBD1 (6 bases). The CDR3 runs 13 residues. With 3 bases removed from V and 6 bases from J, the gap between germline ends came to 9 bases. The germline V gene has CDR1 DFQATT and CDR2 SNEGSKA (reference sequence). The CDR3 here is CSASGRGNSPLHF. The CDR3 DNA sequence: TGCAGTGCTAGTGGCAGGGGTAATTCACCCCTCCACTTT.

The rearrangement links TRBV10-3 to TRBJ2-1, with 9 bases identical to TRBD1. J lost 10 bases, V lost 6 bases, and 10 bases had no gene match. This CDR3 region has 14 residues. Germline values: CDR1 ENHRY, CDR2 SYGVKD. The CDR3 region has the DNA TGTGCCATCAGGAGGGACAGGGAGGGAGTGGAGCAGTTCTTC. It is translated as CAIRRDREGVEQFF.

This clonotype was recorded a few times. The rearrangement uses TRBV5-1 and TRBJ2-1; 12 bases align to TRBD2. CDR1 and CDR2 from the germline V gene are SGHRS and YFSETQ. The V segment lost 4 bases and the J segment 2 bases; nucleotides outside the gene matches: 13. This CDR3 is 19 amino acids long. The CDR3, as DNA: TGCGCCAGCAGCCAATACATGGGACTAGCGGGTGGTACCTACAATGAGCAGTTCTTC. It specifies CASSQYMGLAGGTYNEQFF. The whole variable domain, filled in from reference TRBV5-1 and TRBJ2-1, reads KAGVTQTPRYLIKTRGQQVTLSCSPISGHRSVSWYQQTPGQGLQFLFEYFSETQRNKGNFPGRFSGRQFSNSRSEMNVSTLELGDSALYLCASSQYMGLAGGTYNEQFFGPGTRLTVL.

The rearrangement uses TRBV12-3 or TRBV12-4 and TRBJ2-3; the match to TRBD2 covers 10 bases. The trim removed 3 bases at V and 1 base at J, leaving 4 bases unmatched. The CDR3 spans 16 residues. This chain's CDR3 is CASSFWLAGGTDTQYF. The CDR3 region has the DNA TGTGCCAGCAGTTTCTGGCTAGCGGGGGGCACAGATACGCAGTATTTT.

This clonotype has at least ten counts. The chain has TRBV28 and TRBJ1-1, with 11 bases matching TRBD1. Trimming cost V 6 bases and J 0 bases; bases outside gene matches: 6. The CDR3 contains 16 residues. Germline values: CDR1 MDHEN, CDR2 SYDVKM. CDR3 region: CASRGQGEYMNTEAFF. The CDR3 region has the DNA TGTGCCAGCAGGGGACAGGGGGAATACATGAACACTGAAGCTTTCTTT.

The rearrangement links TRBV20-1 to TRBJ2-7; D is tentatively TRBD1 or TRBD2 (5 bases each). Between the trimmed V and J ends, which lost 1 base and 2 bases, there was a span of 18 bases. This CDR3 has 16 residues. Germline CDR1 is DFQATT and CDR2 is SNEGSKA (reference sequence). This CDR3 reads CSARADAGTATYEQYF. The CDR3 region has the DNA TGCAGTGCTAGAGCTGACGCCGGGACGGCCACCTACGAGCAGTACTTC.

This clonotype was seen more than once but under ten times. The chain employs TRBV18 and TRBJ1-4; 8 bases line up with TRBD1. The CDR3 runs 14 residues. CDR1 KGHSH and CDR2 LQKENI come from the germline V gene. With V trimmed by 6 bases and J by 7 bases, 7 bases remained unmatched. This CDR3 is CASSRGQGGEKLFF. The CDR3 coding sequence is TGTGCCAGCTCCCGCGGACAGGGAGGTGAAAAACTGTTTTTT.

The rearrangement joins TRBV6-1 to TRBJ2-7, with 10 bases matching TRBD1. The V gene's germline CDR1 is MNHNS and CDR2 SASEGT. CDR3 size: 14 residues. Trimming took 5 bases from V and 4 from J; bases not matched to a gene: 5. The CDR3 nucleotides read TGTGCCAGCAGTCGACAGGGGGCGGAGTACGAGCAGTACTTC. It specifies CASSRQGAEYEQYF.

This clonotype turned up a few times. The rearrangement links TRBV29-1 to TRBJ2-1, with 12 nucleotides matching TRBD1. V dropped 8 bases and J dropped 6; count of bases not matched to a gene: 8. The CDR3 is made up of 14 amino acids. The germline gives CDR1 SQVTM, CDR2 ANQGSEA. As DNA, the CDR3 is TGCAGCATTACGCGGGACAGGGGGCTCAATGAGCAGTTCTTC. Its translation is CSITRDRGLNEQFF.

The chain carries TRBV29-1 and TRBJ1-1; tentative D call: TRBD1 (6 bases). The germline V gene has CDR1 SQVTM and CDR2 ANQGSEA. The CDR3 has 12 residues. V dropped 7 bases and J dropped 4 bases, with 13 bases sitting between them. The CDR3 region is CSGTGTGTEAFF. Here the CDR3 DNA reads TGCAGCGGCACAGGGACGGGCACTGAAGCTTTCTTT.

The chain is built from TRBV6-5 and TRBJ1-6; D is unresolved. The germline CDR1 and CDR2 sequences are MNHEY and SVGAGI. V lost 8 bases, J lost 10 bases, and 12 bases lay in between. The CDR3 has 12 residues. The CDR3: CASGGSGSPLHF. CDR3 bases: TGTGCCAGCGGCGGATCAGGCTCACCCCTCCACTTT.

The gene calls are TRBV12-3 or TRBV12-4 and TRBJ2-1, with D unresolved. This CDR3 has 14 residues. V lost 1 base and J lost 12, with 16 bases in between. The CDR3 DNA sequence: TGTGCCAGCAGTTTAGAGGACCGCGGAGCTAGGCAGTTCTTC. Its translation is CASSLEDRGARQFF.

The V and J genes are TRBV12-3 or TRBV12-4 and TRBJ1-1; possibly TRBD1 for D (5 bases). Trimming cost V 3 bases and J 3 bases, with 14 bases left between them. The length of the CDR3 is 15 residues. The CDR3 protein is CASSFLGLGDTEAFF. In DNA form, the CDR3 reads TGTGCCAGCAGTTTTTTGGGGTTGGGGGACACTGAAGCTTTCTTT.

This chain uses TRBV7-9 with TRBJ2-2; weak D call: TRBD1 (5 bases). The V and J ends lost 4 bases and 9 bases respectively, with 12 bases between them. The CDR3 sequence is 13 residues long. CDR1 is SEHNR and CDR2 is FQNEAQ in the germline V gene (reference sequence). CDR3 DNA: TGTGCCAGCAGCTCCGACAGTTGGTGGGAGCTGTTTTTT. Protein sequence: CASSSDSWWELFF.

J is TRBJ1-1 and V is TRBV12-3 or TRBV12-4, with 8 bases identical to TRBD1. V was clipped by 3 bases and J by 6 bases; unmatched bases: 6. CDR3 length: 14 residues. The chain's CDR3 is CASSFQGARAEAFF. In DNA form, the CDR3 reads TGTGCCAGCAGTTTTCAGGGGGCTCGGGCTGAAGCTTTCTTT.

This chain joins TRBV2 and TRBJ1-2, with no clear D. Trimming shortened V by 4 bases and J by 5 bases, and 8 bases separated the two germline ends. This CDR3 region has 12 residues. Germline loops: CDR1 SNHLY, CDR2 FYNNEI. The CDR3 loop is CASSANGYGYTF. The CDR3 region has the DNA TGTGCCAGCAGTGCTAACGGGTATGGCTACACCTTC.

This clonotype was observed a handful of times. The CDR3 region is CASSLYTHTGELFF. The CDR3 bases are TGTGCCAGCAGCCTCTACACCCACACCGGGGAGCTGTTTTTT. The chain uses TRBV7-3 and TRBJ2-2; D is undetermined. CDR1 is SGHTA and CDR2 is FQGTGA in the germline V gene. CDR3 length equals 14 residues. Deletions cut 5 bases from V and 3 bases from J, with 10 bases between.